The TCR beta chain under discussion was sequenced for a study of shared clonotypes between healthy human individuals. For the study at large: Two female and a few male donors aged 18 to 49 were enrolled.

A word on this clone: Its antigen remains unidentified.

Findings of the study overall: The authors expected sequencing depth to affect clonotype sharing among donors. Rarefaction demonstrated incomplete sorted-subset sequencing despite large depth.

This CDR3 spans 13 amino acids. Losses at the gene ends were 5 bases for V and 6 bases for J; bases not matched to a gene: 3. Germline V gene sequence: CDR1 MRHNA, CDR2 SNTAGT. In the source study's methods: ImmunoSEQ junction-only sequences lacked quality scores, so their filtering differed. Using immunoSEQ multiplex PCR, the repertoire was profiled, and TCRdb retains in-frame clones only, with some absent. The DNA was the basis for D and trimming; V, J and clone size are from that table. The table has some 200,000 clones, under 80% seen once; the top ten hold around 10%. This TCR was sampled from a man aged 30 to 45 in good health. The chain has TRBV6-4 and TRBJ2-7, with 11 bases lining up with TRBD2. Sequences were obtained from memory CD4+ T cells sorted from blood. Subset in this sample: CD45RA-negative fraction. The CDR3 here is CASSYLAGGEQYF. The CDR3 DNA reads as TGTGCCAGCAGTTACCTAGCGGGAGGCGAGCAGTACTTC.